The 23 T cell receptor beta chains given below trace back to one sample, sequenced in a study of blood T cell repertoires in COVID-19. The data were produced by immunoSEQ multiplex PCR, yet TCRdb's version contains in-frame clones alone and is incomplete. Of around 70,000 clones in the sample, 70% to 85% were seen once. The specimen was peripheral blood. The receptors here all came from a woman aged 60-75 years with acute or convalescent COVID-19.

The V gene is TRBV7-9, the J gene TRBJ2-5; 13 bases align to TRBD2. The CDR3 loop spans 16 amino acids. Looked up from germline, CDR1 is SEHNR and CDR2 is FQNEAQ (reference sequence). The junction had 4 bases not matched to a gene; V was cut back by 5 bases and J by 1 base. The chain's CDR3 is CASSKGLAGPQETQYF. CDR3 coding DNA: TGTGCCAGCAGCAAGGGACTAGCGGGACCCCAAGAGACCCAGTACTTC.

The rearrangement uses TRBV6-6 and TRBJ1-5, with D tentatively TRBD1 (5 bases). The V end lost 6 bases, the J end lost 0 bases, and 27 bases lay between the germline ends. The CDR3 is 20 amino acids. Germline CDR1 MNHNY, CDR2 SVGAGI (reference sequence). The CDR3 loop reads CASSPKGWGEILDSNQPQHF. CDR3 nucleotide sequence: TGTGCCAGCAGCCCCAAAGGGTGGGGCGAAATCCTTGATAGCAATCAGCCCCAGCATTTT.

The CDR3 sequence: CASSVTSETYEQYF. CDR3 nucleotides: TGTGCCAGCAGCGTAACTAGCGAGACCTACGAGCAGTACTTC. This sequence joins TRBV6-5 and TRBJ2-7; 7 bases fit TRBD2. V shed 6 bases, J shed 2 bases, and the junction held 7 bases outside the gene matches. This CDR3 region has 14 residues. Looked up from germline, CDR1 is MNHEY and CDR2 is SVGAGI.

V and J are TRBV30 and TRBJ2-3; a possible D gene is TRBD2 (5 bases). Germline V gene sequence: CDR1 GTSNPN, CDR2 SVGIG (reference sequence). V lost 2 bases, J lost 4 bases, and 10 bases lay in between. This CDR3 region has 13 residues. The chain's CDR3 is CAWSLASADTQYF. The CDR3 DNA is TGTGCCTGGAGTCTAGCCAGCGCAGATACGCAGTATTTT.

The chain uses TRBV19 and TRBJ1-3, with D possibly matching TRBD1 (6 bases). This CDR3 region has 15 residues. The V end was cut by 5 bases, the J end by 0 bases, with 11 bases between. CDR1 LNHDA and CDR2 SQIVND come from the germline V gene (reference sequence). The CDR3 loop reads CASSSQGTSGNTIYF. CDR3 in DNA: TGTGCCAGTAGTTCCCAGGGGACCTCTGGAAACACCATATATTTT.

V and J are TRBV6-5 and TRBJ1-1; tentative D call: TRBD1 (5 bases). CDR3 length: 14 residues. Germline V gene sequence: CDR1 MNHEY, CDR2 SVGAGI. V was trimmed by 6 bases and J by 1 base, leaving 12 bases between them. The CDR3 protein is CASSRQIQNTEAFF. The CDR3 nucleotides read TGTGCCAGCAGCCGACAGATCCAGAACACTGAAGCTTTCTTT.

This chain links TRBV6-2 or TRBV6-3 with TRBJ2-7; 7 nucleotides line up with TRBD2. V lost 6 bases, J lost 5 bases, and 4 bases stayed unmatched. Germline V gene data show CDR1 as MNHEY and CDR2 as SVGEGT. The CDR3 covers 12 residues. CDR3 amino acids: CASSGGSHEQYF. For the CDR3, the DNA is TGTGCCAGCAGCGGCGGGAGCCACGAGCAGTACTTC.

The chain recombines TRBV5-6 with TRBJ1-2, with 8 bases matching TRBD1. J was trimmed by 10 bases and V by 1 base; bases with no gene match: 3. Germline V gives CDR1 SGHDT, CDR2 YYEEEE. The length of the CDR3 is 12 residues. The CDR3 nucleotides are TGTGCCAGCAGCTTGCCACAGGGGGACTACACCTTC. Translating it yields CASSLPQGDYTF.

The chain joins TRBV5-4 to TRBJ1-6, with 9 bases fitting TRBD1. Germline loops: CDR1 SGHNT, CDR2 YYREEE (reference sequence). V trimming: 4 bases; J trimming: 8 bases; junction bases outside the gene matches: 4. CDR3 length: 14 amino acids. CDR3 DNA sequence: TGTGCCAGCAGCGAGGACAGGGGCCATTCACCCCTCCACTTT. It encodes CASSEDRGHSPLHF.

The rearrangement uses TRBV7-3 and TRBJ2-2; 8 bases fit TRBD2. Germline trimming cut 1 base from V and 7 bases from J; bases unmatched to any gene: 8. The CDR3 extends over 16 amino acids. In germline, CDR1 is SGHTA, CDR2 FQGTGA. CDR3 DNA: TGTGCCAGCAGCTTAATCCCAGCGGGAGTTGGCGGGGAGCTGTTTTTT. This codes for CASSLIPAGVGGELFF. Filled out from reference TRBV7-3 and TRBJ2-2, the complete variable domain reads GAGVSQTPSNKVTEKGKYVELRCDPISGHTALYWYRQSLGQGPEFLIYFQGTGAADDSGLPNDRFFAVRPEGSVSTLKIQRTERGDSAVYLCASSLIPAGVGGELFFGEGSRLTVL.

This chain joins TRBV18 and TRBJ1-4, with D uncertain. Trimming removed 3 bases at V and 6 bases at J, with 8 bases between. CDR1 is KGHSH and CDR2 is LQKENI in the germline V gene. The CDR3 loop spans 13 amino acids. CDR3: CASSPLQDEKLFF. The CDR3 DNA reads TGTGCCAGCTCACCCTTACAAGATGAAAAACTGTTTTTT.

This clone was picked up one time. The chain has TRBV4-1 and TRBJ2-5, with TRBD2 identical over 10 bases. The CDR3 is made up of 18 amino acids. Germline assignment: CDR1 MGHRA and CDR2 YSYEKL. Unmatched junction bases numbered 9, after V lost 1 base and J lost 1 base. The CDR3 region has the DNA TGCGCCAGCAGCCAAGCGGAACGAGCGGGAGGGGGCCAAGAGACCCAGTACTTC. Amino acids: CASSQAERAGGGQETQYF.

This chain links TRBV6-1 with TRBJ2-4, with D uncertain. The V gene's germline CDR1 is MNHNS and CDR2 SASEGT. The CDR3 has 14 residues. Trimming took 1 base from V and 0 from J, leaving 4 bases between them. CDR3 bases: TGTGCCAGCAGTGAAGTACTAGCCAAAAACATTCAGTACTTC. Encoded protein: CASSEVLAKNIQYF.

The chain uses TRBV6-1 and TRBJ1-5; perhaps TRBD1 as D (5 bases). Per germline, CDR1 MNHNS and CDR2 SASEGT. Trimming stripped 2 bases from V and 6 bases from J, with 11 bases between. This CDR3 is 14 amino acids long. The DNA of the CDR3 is TGTGCCAGCAGTGAATCCAGGGTGAGTCAGCCCCAGCATTTT. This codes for CASSESRVSQPQHF.

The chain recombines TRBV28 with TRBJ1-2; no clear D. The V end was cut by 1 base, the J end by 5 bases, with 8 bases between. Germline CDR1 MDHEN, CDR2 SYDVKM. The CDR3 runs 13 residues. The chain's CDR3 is CASSLSPRYGYTF. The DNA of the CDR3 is TGTGCCAGCAGTTTATCCCCCAGATATGGCTACACCTTC.

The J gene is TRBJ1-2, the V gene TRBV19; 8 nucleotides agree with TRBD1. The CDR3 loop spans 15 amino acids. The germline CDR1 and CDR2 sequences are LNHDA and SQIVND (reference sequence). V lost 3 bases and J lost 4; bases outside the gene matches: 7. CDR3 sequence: CASSISGQGSYGYTF. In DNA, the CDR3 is TGTGCCAGTAGTATTTCCGGACAGGGATCCTATGGCTACACCTTC.

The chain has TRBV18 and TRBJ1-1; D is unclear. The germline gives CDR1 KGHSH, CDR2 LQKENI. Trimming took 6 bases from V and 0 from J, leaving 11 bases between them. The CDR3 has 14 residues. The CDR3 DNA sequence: TGTGCCAGCTCCCAGAGGAGTATGAACACTGAAGCTTTCTTT. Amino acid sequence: CASSQRSMNTEAFF. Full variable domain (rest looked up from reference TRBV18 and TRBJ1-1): NAGVMQNPRHLVRRRGQEARLRCSPMKGHSHVYWYRQLPEEGLKFMVYLQKENIIDESGMPKERFSAEFPKEGPSILRIQQVVRGDSAAYFCASSQRSMNTEAFFGQGTRLTVV.

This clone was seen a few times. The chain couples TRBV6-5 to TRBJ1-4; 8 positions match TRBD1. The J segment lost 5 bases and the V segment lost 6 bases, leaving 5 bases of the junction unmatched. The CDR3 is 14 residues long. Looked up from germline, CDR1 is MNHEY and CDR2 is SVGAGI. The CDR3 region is CASSRRQGNEKLFF. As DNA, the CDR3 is TGTGCCAGCAGCCGTCGACAGGGGAATGAAAAACTGTTTTTT.

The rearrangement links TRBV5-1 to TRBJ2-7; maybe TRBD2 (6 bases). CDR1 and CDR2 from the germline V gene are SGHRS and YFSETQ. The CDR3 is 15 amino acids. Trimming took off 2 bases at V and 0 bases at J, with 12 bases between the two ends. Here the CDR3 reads CASSFTGSNSYEQYF. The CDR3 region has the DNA TGCGCCAGCAGCTTTACCGGGAGTAACTCCTACGAGCAGTACTTC. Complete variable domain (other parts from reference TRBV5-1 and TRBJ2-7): KAGVTQTPRYLIKTRGQQVTLSCSPISGHRSVSWYQQTPGQGLQFLFEYFSETQRNKGNFPGRFSGRQFSNSRSEMNVSTLELGDSALYLCASSFTGSNSYEQYFGPGTRLTVT.

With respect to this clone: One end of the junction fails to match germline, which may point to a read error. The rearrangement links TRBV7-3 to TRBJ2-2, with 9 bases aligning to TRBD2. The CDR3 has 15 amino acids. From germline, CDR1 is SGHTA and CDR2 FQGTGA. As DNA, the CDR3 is TGTGCCAGCAGCTTAGGACTAGCGATACACCGGGGAGCTGTTTTT. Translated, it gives CASSLGLAIHRGAVF.

In nucleotides, the CDR3 is TGTGCCAGCAGTGAGGGACACCTACGGTTCATGAACACTGAAGCTTTCTTT. It is translated as CASSEGHLRFMNTEAFF. The V call is TRBV25-1, the J call TRBJ1-1; D possibly corresponds to TRBD1 (6 bases). Germline V CDR1 and CDR2: MGHDK, SYGVNS. This CDR3 region has 17 residues. Trimming pared 3 bases from V and 0 bases from J, leaving 17 bases between.

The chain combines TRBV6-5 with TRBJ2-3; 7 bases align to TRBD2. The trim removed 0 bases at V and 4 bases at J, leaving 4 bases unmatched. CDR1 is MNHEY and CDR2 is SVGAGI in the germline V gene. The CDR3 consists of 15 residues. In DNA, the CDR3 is TGTGCCAGCAGTTACTCCGTAGCGGGCCCAGATACGCAGTATTTT. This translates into CASSYSVAGPDTQYF.

The CDR3 coding sequence is TGTGCCAGCAGTTACACAGGACAGGGGACGGGCTACACCTTC. This sequence encodes CASSYTGQGTGYTF. The chain is built from TRBV6-5 and TRBJ1-2; 9 bases match TRBD1. The germline gives CDR1 MNHEY, CDR2 SVGAGI. This CDR3 is 14 amino acids long. Germline trimming cut 2 bases from V and 8 bases from J; bases unmatched to any gene: 6.